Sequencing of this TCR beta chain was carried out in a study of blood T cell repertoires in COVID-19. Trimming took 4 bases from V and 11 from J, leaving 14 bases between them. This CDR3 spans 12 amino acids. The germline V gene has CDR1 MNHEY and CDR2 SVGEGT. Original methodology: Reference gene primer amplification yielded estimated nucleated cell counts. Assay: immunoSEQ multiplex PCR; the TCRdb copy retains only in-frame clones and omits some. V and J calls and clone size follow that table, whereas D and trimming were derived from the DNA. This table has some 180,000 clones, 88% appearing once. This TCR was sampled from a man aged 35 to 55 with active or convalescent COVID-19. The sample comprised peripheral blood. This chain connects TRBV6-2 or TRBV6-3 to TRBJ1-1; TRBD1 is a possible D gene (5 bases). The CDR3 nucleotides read TGTGCCAGCAGTTTATACAGGCTGAAGGCTTTCTTT. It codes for CASSLYRLKAFF.